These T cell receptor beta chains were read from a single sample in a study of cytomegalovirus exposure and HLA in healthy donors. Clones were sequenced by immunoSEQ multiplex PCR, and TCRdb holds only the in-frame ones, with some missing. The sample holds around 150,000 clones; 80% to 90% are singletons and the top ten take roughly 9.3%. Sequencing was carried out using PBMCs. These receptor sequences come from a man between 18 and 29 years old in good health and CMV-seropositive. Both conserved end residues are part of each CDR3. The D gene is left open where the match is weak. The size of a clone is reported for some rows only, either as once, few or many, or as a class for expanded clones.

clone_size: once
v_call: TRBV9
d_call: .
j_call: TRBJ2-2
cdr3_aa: CASSVGDRNTGELFF
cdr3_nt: TGTGCCAGCAGCGTAGGAGACAGGAACACCGGGGAGCTGTTTTTT

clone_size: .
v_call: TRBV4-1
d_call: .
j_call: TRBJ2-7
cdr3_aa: CASSLRLSYEQYF
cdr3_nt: TGCGCCAGCAGCCTCCGTCTCTCCTACGAGCAGTACTTC

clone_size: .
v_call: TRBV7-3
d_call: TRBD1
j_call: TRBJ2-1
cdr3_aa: CASSLWPWTGGGRDNEQFF
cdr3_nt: TGTGCCAGCAGCTTATGGCCGTGGACAGGGGGTGGTCGGGACAATGAGCAGTTCTTC

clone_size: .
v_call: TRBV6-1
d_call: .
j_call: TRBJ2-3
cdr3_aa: CASSLNRETDTQYF
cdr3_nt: TGTGCCAGCAGTTTGAACAGGGAAACAGATACGCAGTATTTT

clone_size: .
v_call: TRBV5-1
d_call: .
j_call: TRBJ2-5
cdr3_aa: CASSFRVRETQYF
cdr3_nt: TGCGCCAGCAGCTTCAGGGTTCGGGAGACCCAGTACTTC

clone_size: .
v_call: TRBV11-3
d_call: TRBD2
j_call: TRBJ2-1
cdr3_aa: CASSSSGGVHEQFF
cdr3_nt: TGTGCCAGCAGCTCCAGCGGGGGGGTCCATGAGCAGTTCTTC

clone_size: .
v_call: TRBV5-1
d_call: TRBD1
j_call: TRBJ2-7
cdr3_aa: CASSQQGQEGEQYF
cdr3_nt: TGCGCCAGCAGCCAACAGGGACAGGAGGGTGAGCAGTACTTC

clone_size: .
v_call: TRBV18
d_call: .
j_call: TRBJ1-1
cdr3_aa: CASSPPRGGQSMNTEAFF
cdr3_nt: TGTGCCAGCTCACCGCCCAGGGGTGGACAGTCCATGAACACTGAAGCTTTCTTT

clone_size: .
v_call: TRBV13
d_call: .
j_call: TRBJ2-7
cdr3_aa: CASSLQAASYEQYF
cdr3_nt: TGTGCCAGCAGCTTACAGGCAGCCAGCTACGAGCAGTACTTC

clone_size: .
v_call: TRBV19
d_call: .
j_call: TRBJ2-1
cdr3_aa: CASSATSLANEQFF
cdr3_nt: TGTGCCAGTAGTGCAACGAGCCTCGCCAATGAGCAGTTCTTC

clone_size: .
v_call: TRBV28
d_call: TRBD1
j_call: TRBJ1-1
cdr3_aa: CASSSPGGTNTEAFF
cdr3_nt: TGTGCCAGCAGTTCCCCAGGGGGGACGAACACTGAAGCTTTCTTT